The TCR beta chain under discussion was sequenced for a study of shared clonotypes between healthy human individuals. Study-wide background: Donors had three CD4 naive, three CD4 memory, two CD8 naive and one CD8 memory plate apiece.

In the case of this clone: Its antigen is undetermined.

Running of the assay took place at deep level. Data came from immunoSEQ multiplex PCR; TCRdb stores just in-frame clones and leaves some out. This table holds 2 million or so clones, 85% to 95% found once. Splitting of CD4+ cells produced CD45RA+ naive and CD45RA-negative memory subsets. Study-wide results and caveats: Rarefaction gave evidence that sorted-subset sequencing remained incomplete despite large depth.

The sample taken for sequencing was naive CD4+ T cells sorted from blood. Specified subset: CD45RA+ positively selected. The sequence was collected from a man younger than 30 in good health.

CDR3 residues: CASSETGTGELFF. In DNA form, the CDR3 reads TGTGCCAGCAGCGAAACAGGCACCGGGGAGCTGTTTTTT. This chain connects TRBV11-3 to TRBJ2-2; tentative D call: TRBD1 (5 bases). V lost 5 bases and J 4 bases, leaving 8 bases between the germline ends. This CDR3 has 13 residues. Germline V gene lookup returns CDR1 SGHNT and CDR2 YENEEA. Complete variable domain (other parts from reference TRBV11-3 and TRBJ2-2): EAGVVQSPRYKIIEKKQPVAFWCNPISGHNTLYWYLQNLGQGPELLIRYENEEAVDDSQLPKDRFSAERLKGVDSTLKIQPAELGDSAVYLCASSETGTGELFFGEGSRLTVL.